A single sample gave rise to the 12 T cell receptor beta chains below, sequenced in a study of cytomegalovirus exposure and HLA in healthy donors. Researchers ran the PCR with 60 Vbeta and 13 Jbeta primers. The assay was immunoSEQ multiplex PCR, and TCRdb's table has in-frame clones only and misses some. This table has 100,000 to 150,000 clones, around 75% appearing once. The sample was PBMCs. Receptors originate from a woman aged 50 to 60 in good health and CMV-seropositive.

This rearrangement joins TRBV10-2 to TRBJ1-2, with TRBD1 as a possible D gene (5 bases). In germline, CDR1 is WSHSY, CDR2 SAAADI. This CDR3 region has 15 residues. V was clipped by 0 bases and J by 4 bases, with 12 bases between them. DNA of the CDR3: TGCGCCAGCAGTGAGTCGGCAGGGCTTGGCTATGGCTACACCTTC. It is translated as CASSESAGLGYGYTF.

The CDR3 sequence: CASSLGKEGRNQPQHF. The CDR3 DNA is TGTGCCAGCAGCTTAGGTAAGGAGGGAAGAAATCAGCCCCAGCATTTT. The chain joins TRBV11-2 to TRBJ1-5; D not resolved. V lost 1 base and J lost 4, with 14 bases in between. CDR1 and CDR2 (germline): SGHAT, FQNNGV. This CDR3 is 16 amino acids long.

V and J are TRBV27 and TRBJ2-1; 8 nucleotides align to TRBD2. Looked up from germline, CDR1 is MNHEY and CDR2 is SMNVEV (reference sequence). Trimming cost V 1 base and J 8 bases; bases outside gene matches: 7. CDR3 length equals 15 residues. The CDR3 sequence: CASSLYGGRSDEQFF. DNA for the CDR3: TGTGCCAGCAGTTTATACGGCGGGAGGAGCGATGAGCAGTTCTTC.

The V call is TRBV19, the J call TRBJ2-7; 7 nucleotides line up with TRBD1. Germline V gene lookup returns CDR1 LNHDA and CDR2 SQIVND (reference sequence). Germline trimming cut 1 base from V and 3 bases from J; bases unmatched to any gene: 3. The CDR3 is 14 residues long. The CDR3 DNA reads TGTGCCAGTAGTATAGTATACAGGGGCTACGAGCAGTACTTC. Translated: CASSIVYRGYEQYF.

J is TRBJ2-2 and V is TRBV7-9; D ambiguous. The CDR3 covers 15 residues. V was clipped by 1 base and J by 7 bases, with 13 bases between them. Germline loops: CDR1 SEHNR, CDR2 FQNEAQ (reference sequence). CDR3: CASSLGRPEIGELFF. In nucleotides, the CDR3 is TGTGCCAGCAGCTTAGGTCGGCCGGAGATCGGGGAGCTGTTTTTT.

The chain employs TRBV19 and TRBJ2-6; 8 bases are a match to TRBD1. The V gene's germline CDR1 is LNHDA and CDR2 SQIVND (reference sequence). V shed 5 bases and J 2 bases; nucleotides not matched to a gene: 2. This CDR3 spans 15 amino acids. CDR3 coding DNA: TGTGCCAGTAGTGACAGGGGAACTGGGGCCAACGTCCTGACTTTC. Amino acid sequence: CASSDRGTGANVLTF.

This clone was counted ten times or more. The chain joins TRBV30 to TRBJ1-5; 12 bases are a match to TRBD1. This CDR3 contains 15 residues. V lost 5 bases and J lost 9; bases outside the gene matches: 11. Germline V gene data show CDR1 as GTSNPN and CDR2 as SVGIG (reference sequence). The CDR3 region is CAWGPGQGAHLPQHF. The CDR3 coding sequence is TGTGCCTGGGGACCGGGACAGGGGGCTCACTTGCCCCAGCATTTT.

Here the CDR3 reads CASRSEVDGYTF. The CDR3 DNA reads TGTGCCAGCAGATCGGAGGTAGATGGCTACACCTTC. This rearrangement joins TRBV28 to TRBJ1-2; D is uncertain. CDR1 MDHEN and CDR2 SYDVKM come from the germline V gene. This CDR3 comprises 12 residues. Trimming stripped 6 bases from V and 6 bases from J, with 11 bases between.

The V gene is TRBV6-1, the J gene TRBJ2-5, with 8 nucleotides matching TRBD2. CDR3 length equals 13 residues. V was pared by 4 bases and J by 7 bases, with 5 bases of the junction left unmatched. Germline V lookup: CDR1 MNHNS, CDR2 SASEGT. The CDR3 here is CASSAGGLGTQYF. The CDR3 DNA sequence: TGTGCCAGCAGTGCGGGGGGGCTGGGGACCCAGTACTTC.

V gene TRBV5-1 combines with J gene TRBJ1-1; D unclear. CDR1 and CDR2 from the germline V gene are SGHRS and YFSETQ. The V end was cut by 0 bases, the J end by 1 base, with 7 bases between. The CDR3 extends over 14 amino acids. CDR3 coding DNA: TGCGCCAGCAGCTTGGACAGAACGAACACTGAAGCTTTCTTT. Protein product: CASSLDRTNTEAFF.

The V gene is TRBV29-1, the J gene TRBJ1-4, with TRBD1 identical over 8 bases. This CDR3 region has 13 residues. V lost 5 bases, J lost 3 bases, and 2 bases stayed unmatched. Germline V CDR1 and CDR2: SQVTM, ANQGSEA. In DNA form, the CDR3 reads TGCAGCGTTAAGACAGGGGCTAATGAAAAACTGTTTTTT. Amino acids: CSVKTGANEKLFF. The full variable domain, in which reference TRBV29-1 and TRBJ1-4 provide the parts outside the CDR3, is SAVISQKPSRDICQRGTSLTIQCQVDSQVTMMFWYRQQPGQSLTLIATANQGSEATYESGFVIDKFPISRPNLTFSTLTVSNMSPEDSSIYLCSVKTGANEKLFFGSGTQLSVL.

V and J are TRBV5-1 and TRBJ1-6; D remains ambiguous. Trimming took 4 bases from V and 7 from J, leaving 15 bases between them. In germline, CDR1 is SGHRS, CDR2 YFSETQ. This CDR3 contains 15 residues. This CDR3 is CASSPGEVRNSPLHF. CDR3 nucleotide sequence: TGCGCCAGCAGCCCCGGGGAGGTTCGGAATTCACCCCTCCACTTT.